This T cell receptor beta chain was identified in a study of OX40 agonist ivuxolimab in advanced cancers. Produced via immunoSEQ multiplex PCR; TCRdb's table is partial and in-frame only. The repertoire holds some 100,000 clones, with more than 85% as singletons. The source of this sequence is an adult with an advanced solid tumor such as melanoma, head and neck, liver or kidney cancer. The specimen was CD4+ or CD8+ T cells sorted from blood, collected in a trial of the OX40 agonist ivuxolimab.

The CDR3 protein is CASSPPYGRETQYF. As DNA, the CDR3 is TGTGCCAGTAGTCCCCCATATGGGCGAGAGACCCAGTACTTC. The chain joins TRBV19 to TRBJ2-5, with D unresolved. The germline V gene has CDR1 LNHDA and CDR2 SQIVND (reference sequence). CDR3 length equals 14 residues. V was clipped by 5 bases and J by 4 bases, with 14 bases between them.